The rows below give T cell receptor beta chains drawn from one sample of a study of shared clonotypes between healthy human individuals. Using immunoSEQ multiplex PCR, the repertoire was profiled, and TCRdb retains in-frame clones only, with some absent. The table has about 600,000 clones, nearly 98% seen once. The sample was naive CD8+ T cells sorted from blood. These receptors came from a man younger than 40 in good health. Each CDR3 is given without its conserved first and last residue. The size field is filled for only some rows; it gives once, few, many or a size class.

J gene: TRBJ2-7; CDR3 length: 13; V gene: TRBV5-1; clone size: NA; CDR3 protein: ASSLERQGSYEQY
J gene: TRBJ2-3; CDR3 length: 13; V gene: TRBV6-1; clone size: NA; CDR3 protein: ASSVLGFSTDTQY
J gene: TRBJ2-7; CDR3 length: 16; V gene: TRBV28; clone size: few; CDR3 protein: ASSSALTQAPLTYEQY
J gene: TRBJ1-3; CDR3 length: 14; V gene: TRBV6-5; clone size: NA; CDR3 protein: ASSYSTPWGGNTIY
J gene: TRBJ2-7; CDR3 length: 12; V gene: TRBV7-2; clone size: NA; CDR3 protein: ASTNGGGSYEQY
J gene: TRBJ1-2; CDR3 length: 9; V gene: TRBV6-5; clone size: NA; CDR3 protein: ASSYPGGYT
J gene: TRBJ2-1; CDR3 length: 13; V gene: TRBV5-1; clone size: NA; CDR3 protein: ASSSGLADYNEQF
J gene: TRBJ1-5; CDR3 length: 11; V gene: TRBV30; clone size: NA; CDR3 protein: AWSSWGDQPQH
J gene: TRBJ1-1; CDR3 length: 12; V gene: TRBV12-1; clone size: NA; CDR3 protein: ASSFPGGDTEAF
J gene: TRBJ1-3; CDR3 length: 15; V gene: TRBV4-1; clone size: NA; CDR3 protein: ASSPPNGGAPGNTIY
J gene: TRBJ2-7; CDR3 length: 9; V gene: TRBV28; clone size: NA; CDR3 protein: ASSSGYELY
J gene: TRBJ2-3; CDR3 length: 13; V gene: TRBV5-1; clone size: NA; CDR3 protein: ASSGRTGGTDTQY
J gene: TRBJ2-3; CDR3 length: 13; V gene: TRBV7-6; clone size: NA; CDR3 protein: ASTFGGAGTDTQY
J gene: TRBJ2-7; CDR3 length: 16; V gene: TRBV11-2; clone size: NA; CDR3 protein: ASSNFPGQGASSYEQY
J gene: TRBJ1-1; CDR3 length: 12; V gene: TRBV27; clone size: NA; CDR3 protein: ASSPNRAHTEAF
J gene: TRBJ1-5; CDR3 length: 13; V gene: TRBV4-1; clone size: NA; CDR3 protein: ASSLTPGQGQPQH
J gene: TRBJ1-3; CDR3 length: 14; V gene: TRBV10-3; clone size: NA; CDR3 protein: AISGFGEDPRNTIY
J gene: TRBJ2-3; CDR3 length: 13; V gene: TRBV5-6; clone size: NA; CDR3 protein: ASSGEEEVGDTQY
J gene: TRBJ2-7; CDR3 length: 13; V gene: TRBV27; clone size: NA; CDR3 protein: ASSLSSGQALSST
J gene: TRBJ2-1; CDR3 length: 13; V gene: TRBV28; clone size: NA; CDR3 protein: ASSPTFIGYNEQF
J gene: TRBJ1-1; CDR3 length: 13; V gene: TRBV4-1; clone size: NA; CDR3 protein: ASSQDRGLIAEAF
J gene: TRBJ2-5; CDR3 length: 12; V gene: TRBV29-1; clone size: NA; CDR3 protein: SVMSSTVEETQY
J gene: TRBJ2-1; CDR3 length: 13; V gene: TRBV19; clone size: NA; CDR3 protein: ASSVQQGPYNEQF
J gene: TRBJ2-3; CDR3 length: 15; V gene: TRBV5-1; clone size: NA; CDR3 protein: ASSPYGGLRYYDTQY
J gene: TRBJ2-2; CDR3 length: 12; V gene: TRBV6-1; clone size: NA; CDR3 protein: ASITKESTGELF
J gene: TRBJ2-7; CDR3 length: 13; V gene: TRBV29-1; clone size: NA; CDR3 protein: SVYGLNRGRNEQY
J gene: TRBJ2-7; CDR3 length: 9; V gene: TRBV29-1; clone size: once; CDR3 protein: SVPGRSEQY
J gene: TRBJ1-2; CDR3 length: 13; V gene: TRBV2; clone size: NA; CDR3 protein: ASSYRGETNYGYT
J gene: TRBJ2-5; CDR3 length: 11; V gene: TRBV9; clone size: NA; CDR3 protein: ASSIQGEETQY
J gene: TRBJ1-3; CDR3 length: 17; V gene: TRBV2; clone size: NA; CDR3 protein: ASSERGASNWLSGNTIY
J gene: TRBJ2-7; CDR3 length: 13; V gene: TRBV6-5; clone size: NA; CDR3 protein: ASSWTGRENHEQY
J gene: TRBJ2-7; CDR3 length: 11; V gene: TRBV7-9; clone size: NA; CDR3 protein: ASSPPQYYEQY
J gene: TRBJ2-3; CDR3 length: 13; V gene: TRBV28; clone size: NA; CDR3 protein: ASSLADVGTDTQY
J gene: TRBJ2-7; CDR3 length: 10; V gene: TRBV6-5; clone size: NA; CDR3 protein: ASSPNSYEQY
J gene: TRBJ1-1; CDR3 length: 12; V gene: TRBV7-9; clone size: few; CDR3 protein: ASRPPGGDTEAF
J gene: TRBJ2-7; CDR3 length: 12; V gene: TRBV27; clone size: NA; CDR3 protein: ASSHGGGRDEQY
J gene: TRBJ2-1; CDR3 length: 12; V gene: TRBV29-1; clone size: NA; CDR3 protein: SVDSGRLRNEQF
J gene: TRBJ2-1; CDR3 length: 11; V gene: TRBV25-1; clone size: NA; CDR3 protein: ASSESGVNEQF
J gene: TRBJ2-7; CDR3 length: 13; V gene: TRBV4-3; clone size: once; CDR3 protein: ASSQGSGQGYEQY
J gene: TRBJ2-7; CDR3 length: 13; V gene: TRBV9; clone size: NA; CDR3 protein: ASSAGAGTTYEQY
J gene: TRBJ2-5; CDR3 length: 11; V gene: TRBV4-1; clone size: NA; CDR3 protein: ASSLPDRETQY
J gene: TRBJ2-7; CDR3 length: 13; V gene: TRBV19; clone size: NA; CDR3 protein: ASSMSQGVAYEQY
J gene: TRBJ2-7; CDR3 length: 15; V gene: TRBV28; clone size: NA; CDR3 protein: ASSFNPKRELFNEQY
J gene: TRBJ2-1; CDR3 length: 9; V gene: TRBV5-5; clone size: NA; CDR3 protein: ASSAGTIQF
J gene: TRBJ2-1; CDR3 length: 18; V gene: TRBV2; clone size: NA; CDR3 protein: AAPRRTSGKWGGSYNEQF
J gene: TRBJ2-7; CDR3 length: 12; V gene: TRBV27; clone size: NA; CDR3 protein: ASSLSRPSYEQY
J gene: TRBJ2-5; CDR3 length: 13; V gene: TRBV5-1; clone size: once; CDR3 protein: ASSGGLAGEETQY
J gene: TRBJ1-1; CDR3 length: 9; V gene: TRBV2; clone size: NA; CDR3 protein: AAVRTAEAF
J gene: TRBJ2-3; CDR3 length: 15; V gene: TRBV7-6; clone size: NA; CDR3 protein: ASSFSLAGADTDTQY
J gene: TRBJ2-1; CDR3 length: 11; V gene: TRBV11-3; clone size: NA; CDR3 protein: ASARDSRVEQF
J gene: TRBJ1-1; CDR3 length: 13; V gene: TRBV13; clone size: NA; CDR3 protein: ASSPRSVGNTEAF
J gene: TRBJ1-1; CDR3 length: 11; V gene: TRBV7-9; clone size: once; CDR3 protein: ASKDIMNTEAF
J gene: TRBJ1-1; CDR3 length: 12; V gene: TRBV27; clone size: NA; CDR3 protein: ASSLYTGGTEAF
J gene: TRBJ2-7; CDR3 length: 12; V gene: TRBV4-3; clone size: few; CDR3 protein: ASSQRTGGHEQY
J gene: TRBJ2-3; CDR3 length: 15; V gene: TRBV6-4; clone size: NA; CDR3 protein: ASSDGGASGSTDTQY
J gene: TRBJ1-5; CDR3 length: 12; V gene: TRBV29-1; clone size: NA; CDR3 protein: SVEVPGSNQPQH
J gene: TRBJ2-1; CDR3 length: 12; V gene: TRBV7-9; clone size: NA; CDR3 protein: ASSLLQEGDEQF
J gene: TRBJ2-3; CDR3 length: 13; V gene: TRBV18; clone size: NA; CDR3 protein: ASSPLSGVGITQY
J gene: TRBJ2-1; CDR3 length: 17; V gene: TRBV19; clone size: NA; CDR3 protein: ASSIHWTSGRGIGNEQF
J gene: TRBJ2-6; CDR3 length: 13; V gene: TRBV29-1; clone size: NA; CDR3 protein: SVEDTYSGANVLT